In its sample, the clone carrying this T cell receptor (beta chain) was seen once. This specimen belongs to a study of blood T cell repertoires in COVID-19. Study-wide background: The United States, Italy and Spain were the sources of the acute and convalescent COVID-19 samples. T cells, B-cell-depleted T cells, or PBMCs provided the cDNA or gDNA that served as material.

Authors' methods: Estimated nucleated cell counts came from reference gene primer amplification. TCRdb's table, derived via immunoSEQ multiplex PCR, lists solely in-frame clones and lacks some. That table supplies the V and J calls and clone size; D and trimming were determined from the DNA. The sample has 250,000 to 300,000 clones; 70% to 90% are singletons. The V and J ends lost 8 bases and 4 bases, in that order; junction bases with no gene match: 5. Germline CDR1 and CDR2: SNHLY and FYNNEI. CDR3 size: 14 residues. V and J are TRBV2 and TRBJ2-2; 9 positions match TRBD2. Sequenced input: peripheral blood. This sequence originates from a man between 60 and 70 years old who had recovered from COVID-19. CDR3 region: CASAELAGTGELFF. CDR3 bases: TGTGCCAGCGCAGAACTAGCGGGCACCGGGGAGCTGTTTTTT.